A selection of T cell receptor beta chains follows, all from one sample in a study of blood T cell repertoires in COVID-19. Produced via immunoSEQ multiplex PCR; TCRdb's table is partial and in-frame only. Here the sample spans about 110,000 clones, less than 85% being singletons. Sequenced sample: peripheral blood. These receptors were obtained from a woman aged 80 or over with acute or convalescent COVID-19. Each CDR3 is given with its conserved first and last residue. Each record gives: J gene, D gene, V gene, clone size, CDR3 DNA, CDR3 protein. A D gene is named only where the DNA matches it firmly. Clone size is given for some rows only: seen once, a few or many times, or a class if the clone is expanded.

>TRBJ1-1|NA|TRBV12-3/TRBV12-4|few
TGTGCCAGCAGTTCTTGGGAGACTGAAGCTTTCTTT
CASSSWETEAFF
>TRBJ2-7|NA|TRBV6-5|NA
TGTGCCAGCAGGCGGTCGTCCCAAACCTACGAGCAGTACTTC
CASRRSSQTYEQYF
>TRBJ2-7|TRBD2|TRBV6-5|NA
TGTGCCAGCAGGAATCAACTAGCGGGTATCTATGAGCAGTACTTC
CASRNQLAGIYEQYF
>TRBJ2-3|TRBD1|TRBV24-1|NA
TGTGCCACCAGTGGTACCGGGACAGGGGAAACAGATACGCAGTATTTT
CATSGTGTGETDTQYF
>TRBJ1-6|TRBD1|TRBV18|NA
TGTGCCAGCTCACGAGGGACAGGGGGCATGGATTCACCCCTCCACTTT
CASSRGTGGMDSPLHF
>TRBJ1-1|NA|TRBV6-5|few
TGTGCCAGCAACCGTGGTGGGGGCGCAGACACTGAAGCTTTCTTT
CASNRGGGADTEAFF
>TRBJ2-7|TRBD1|TRBV5-4|NA
TGTGCCAGCAGCTCACAGGGGGCAGAGCAGTACTTC
CASSSQGAEQYF
>TRBJ2-7|TRBD1|TRBV24-1|NA
TGTGCCACCAGTGATTATCGCAGGGGGCAGGAGCAGTACTTC
CATSDYRRGQEQYF
>TRBJ1-1|TRBD1|TRBV28|NA
TGTGCCAGCAGTTCGGGACAGGGGCGGAAAGCTTTCTTT
CASSSGQGRKAFF
>TRBJ1-4|TRBD1|TRBV29-1|NA
TGCAGCGTTGATAGCCCAGGGGGAGGAGAAAAACTGTTTTTT
CSVDSPGGGEKLFF
>TRBJ2-5|TRBD2|TRBV29-1|NA
TGCAGCGTTGGGGGCGGGAGGGCCAGGTATCCAGAGACCCAGTACTTC
CSVGGGRARYPETQYF
>TRBJ1-6|NA|TRBV5-5|NA
TGTGCCAGCAGCTCGTCGATAGGAGAATCACCCCTCCACTTT
CASSSSIGESPLHF
>TRBJ1-1|NA|TRBV5-6|NA
TGTGCCAGCAGCTTTCAGGGGACCCTCCTACAGAACACTGAAGCTTTCTTT
CASSFQGTLLQNTEAFF
>TRBJ1-4|TRBD1|TRBV7-8|few
TGTGCCAGCAGCCCAGGGACAGGGGGGCTTAGAGGCGAAAAACTGTTTTTT
CASSPGTGGLRGEKLFF
>TRBJ1-5|NA|TRBV18|NA
TGTGCCAGCTCACCGCCTGGGGGGAATCAGCCCCAGCATTTT
CASSPPGGNQPQHF
>TRBJ1-2|TRBD1|TRBV28|NA
TGTGCCAGCAGTCGGCGGGACAGCCCCTATGGCTACACCTTC
CASSRRDSPYGYTF
>TRBJ1-4|NA|TRBV7-6|NA
TGTGCCAGCAGCTTAGAACAGGCATTTGGTGAAAAACTGTTTTTT
CASSLEQAFGEKLFF
>TRBJ1-6|NA|TRBV18|NA
TGTGCCAGCTCACCAGTGCAGGATTACCCACCCCTCCACTTT
CASSPVQDYPPLHF
>TRBJ2-7|NA|TRBV11-2|few
TGTGCCAGCAGCTTAGATTTCCAGGGGGGTGGTTACGAGCAGTACTTC
CASSLDFQGGGYEQYF
>TRBJ1-4|TRBD1|TRBV27|NA
TGTGCCAGCAGTTCCAGGGGGTCTGAAAAACTGTTTTTT
CASSSRGSEKLFF
>TRBJ2-1|TRBD2|TRBV5-1|NA
TGCGCCAGCAGCCGAGGAACCGGGACTAGCGGTACCTACAATGAGCAGTTCTTC
CASSRGTGTSGTYNEQFF
>TRBJ1-4|NA|TRBV25-1|NA
TGTGCCAGCAGTGAACAGGGCAGAAGTGAAAAACTGTTTTTT
CASSEQGRSEKLFF
>TRBJ1-6|TRBD1|TRBV7-2|once
TGTGCCAGCAGCGTACCGGGACAGAATTCACCCCTCCACTTT
CASSVPGQNSPLHF
>TRBJ2-1|NA|TRBV7-9|NA
TGTGCCAGCAGCTTAGGCTTGCACAATGGGCACAATGAGCAGTTCTTC
CASSLGLHNGHNEQFF
>TRBJ1-3|NA|TRBV4-3|NA
TGCGCCAGCAGCCAAGAGACTGGTGGAAACACCATATATTTT
CASSQETGGNTIYF
>TRBJ1-5|TRBD1|TRBV19|NA
TGTGCCAGTACCTCGACAGGGGGAGTTCAGCCCCAGCATTTT
CASTSTGGVQPQHF
>TRBJ1-5|TRBD1|TRBV30|few
TGTGCCTGGAGTGTAGCAGGGGGCGGACAGCCCCAGCATTTT
CAWSVAGGGQPQHF
>TRBJ1-1|TRBD1|TRBV19|NA
TGTGCCAGTAGTATAGCCCCAGGGGGCGCCAGGACTGAAGCTTTCTTT
CASSIAPGGARTEAFF
>TRBJ2-2|TRBD1|TRBV5-4|once
TGTGCCAGCAGTGATGACAGGGTTGGCACCGGGGAGCTGTTTTTT
CASSDDRVGTGELFF
>TRBJ1-1|NA|TRBV19|many
TGTGCCAGTAGTATAGGAGGAATAGGGAGAGAAGCTTTCTTT
CASSIGGIGREAFF
>TRBJ1-1|TRBD1|TRBV5-1|NA
TGCGCCAGCAGCACACAGGGGGCGGGCACTGAAGCTTTCTTT
CASSTQGAGTEAFF
>TRBJ1-4|NA|TRBV5-1|NA
TGCGCCAGCAGCTTGTTCGACCGGGGTGAAAATGAAAAACTGTTTTTT
CASSLFDRGENEKLFF
>TRBJ2-1|TRBD1|TRBV2|NA
TGTGCCAGCAGTCTAGGACAGGGAGGTGGGTTCTTC
CASSLGQGGGFF
>TRBJ2-1|TRBD2|TRBV6-2/TRBV6-3|few
TGTGCCAGCAGCCGGCCGGGACTAGCGGGAGCGGTGCTCTTC
CASSRPGLAGAVLF
>TRBJ1-2|NA|TRBV18|NA
TGTGCCAGCTCACCATCACGAGCTAACTATGGCTACACCTTC
CASSPSRANYGYTF
>TRBJ1-5|NA|TRBV18|NA
TGTGCCAGCTCATTCGGGACTTTTAATCAGCCCCAGCATTTT
CASSFGTFNQPQHF
>TRBJ1-4|TRBD1|TRBV15|once
TGTGCCACCAGCAGAGATGCGCAGGGGGGTGAAAAACTGTTTTTT
CATSRDAQGGEKLFF